A selection of T cell receptor beta chains follows, all from one sample in a study of blood T cell repertoires in COVID-19. Only in-frame clones appear in the TCRdb table, and some are missing; sequencing was by immunoSEQ multiplex PCR. The table lists 130,000 or so clones, just under 80% of them singletons. The sample consisted of peripheral blood. The receptors originated from a man in his sixties with active or convalescent COVID-19. CDR3s include the opening cysteine and the closing phenylalanine or tryptophan. Each record gives: V gene, D gene, clone size, J gene, CDR3 protein, CDR3 DNA. D genes are given only for firm matches. Not every row has a clone size; where given, it reads once, few, many or a size class.

TRBV28	TRBD1	.	TRBJ1-1	CASSPGQDTPEAFF	TGTGCCAGCAGTCCCGGACAGGACACTCCTGAAGCTTTCTTT
TRBV19	.	.	TRBJ1-6	CASSWAGDGASPLHF	TGTGCCAGTAGTTGGGCAGGGGACGGAGCTTCACCCCTCCACTTT
TRBV27	.	once	TRBJ2-7	CASSLTRGEQYF	TGTGCCAGCAGTCTGACCCGGGGGGAGCAGTACTTC
TRBV28	.	.	TRBJ2-7	CASSLPGEQYF	TGTGCCAGCAGTTTACCAGGAGAGCAGTACTTC
TRBV18	TRBD1	.	TRBJ2-1	CASSASGQYSYNEQFF	TGTGCCAGCTCAGCATCGGGACAGTACTCCTACAATGAGCAGTTCTTC
TRBV2	.	.	TRBJ2-2	CASSEDGIGELFF	TGTGCCAGCAGTGAAGACGGTATCGGGGAGCTGTTTTTT
TRBV27	TRBD2	.	TRBJ2-7	CASRASGSYEQYF	TGTGCCAGCAGGGCTAGCGGGAGCTACGAGCAGTACTTC
TRBV20-1	TRBD1	few	TRBJ1-5	CSARGDRLQHF	TGCAGTGCTAGAGGGGACAGGCTCCAGCATTTT
TRBV28	TRBD1	.	TRBJ2-7	CATRDSTFGEQYF	TGTGCCACCCGGGACAGTACTTTTGGCGAGCAGTACTTC
TRBV5-4	.	.	TRBJ2-1	CASSFNSYNEQFF	TGTGCCAGCAGCTTTAACTCCTACAATGAGCAGTTCTTC
TRBV11-2	TRBD1	.	TRBJ2-7	CASSLVGTGYEQYF	TGTGCCAGCAGCTTAGTTGGGACAGGCTACGAGCAGTACTTC
TRBV5-1	.	.	TRBJ2-5	CASSLVPGKETQYF	TGCGCCAGCAGCTTGGTACCAGGGAAAGAGACCCAGTACTTC
TRBV2	TRBD1	.	TRBJ2-3	CASIRDRASTDTQYF	TGTGCCAGCATCCGGGACAGGGCTAGCACAGATACGCAGTATTTT
TRBV5-1	.	few	TRBJ2-3	CASRRQISTDTQYF	TGCGCCAGCAGGAGACAGATTAGCACAGATACGCAGTATTTT
TRBV6-9	.	.	TRBJ1-5	CASLRRGGSGNQPQHF	TGTGCCAGCCTCCGACGGGGGGGCTCGGGCAATCAGCCCCAGCATTTT
TRBV7-2	TRBD2	.	TRBJ2-2	CASGTSGRGTGELFF	TGTGCCAGCGGGACTAGCGGGAGAGGTACCGGGGAGCTGTTTTTT
TRBV5-4	TRBD1	.	TRBJ2-3	CASSTGNTGADTQYF	TGTGCCAGCAGCACCGGGAACACAGGGGCAGATACGCAGTATTTT
TRBV19	TRBD1	.	TRBJ1-3	CASSPDRDATGNTIYF	TGTGCCAGTAGTCCTGACAGGGACGCAACTGGAAACACCATATATTTT
TRBV9	TRBD2	.	TRBJ2-5	CASSGGLAPETQYF	TGTGCCAGCAGCGGGGGACTAGCACCAGAGACCCAGTACTTC
TRBV7-2	.	.	TRBJ1-1	CASSPGQRGTEAFF	TGTGCCAGCAGCCCCGGACAGAGGGGCACTGAAGCTTTCTTT
TRBV7-6	TRBD2	.	TRBJ2-7	CASSLALAGKVYEQYF	TGTGCCAGCAGCTTAGCACTAGCGGGAAAAGTATACGAGCAGTACTTC
TRBV12-3/TRBV12-4	.	.	TRBJ1-4	CASSLRANEKLFF	TGTGCCAGCAGTTTACGGGCTAATGAAAAACTGTTTTTT
TRBV30	.	.	TRBJ2-7	CAWSVANGYEQYF	TGTGCCTGGAGTGTCGCCAACGGCTACGAGCAGTACTTC
TRBV5-1	TRBD2	.	TRBJ2-1	CASSYPSGTSGSSSYNEQFF	TGCGCCAGCAGCTACCCGTCCGGGACTAGCGGTTCGAGCTCCTACAATGAGCAGTTCTTC
TRBV4-2	TRBD2	.	TRBJ2-1	CASSPGGLAGRGEQFF	TGTGCCAGCAGCCCCGGAGGCCTAGCGGGGAGGGGAGAGCAGTTCTTC
TRBV5-1	TRBD2	once	TRBJ2-7	CASSALGTSGRAAEQYF	TGCGCCAGCAGCGCATTGGGGACTAGCGGGAGGGCCGCCGAGCAGTACTTC
TRBV7-2	.	.	TRBJ1-5	CASSLMTKQNQPQHF	TGTGCCAGCAGCTTAATGACCAAACAGAATCAGCCCCAGCATTTT
TRBV7-9	TRBD1	many	TRBJ2-2	CASIKGAYGTGELFF	TGTGCCAGCATCAAGGGGGCGTATGGCACCGGGGAGCTGTTTTTT
TRBV24-1	.	few	TRBJ2-1	CATSGADSLSYNEQFF	TGTGCCACCAGTGGTGCAGACAGTCTATCCTACAATGAGCAGTTCTTC
TRBV7-9	TRBD1	.	TRBJ2-4	CASTNRGLAKNIQYF	TGTGCCAGCACTAACAGGGGCCTAGCCAAAAACATTCAGTACTTC
TRBV28	TRBD1	.	TRBJ2-7	CASSLPRTGAAEQYF	TGTGCCAGCAGCCTCCCCCGGACAGGGGCCGCCGAGCAGTACTTC
TRBV5-1	TRBD1	.	TRBJ2-4	CASSPGTGGVRGAKNIQYF	TGCGCCAGCAGCCCGGGGACAGGGGGCGTGAGGGGAGCCAAAAACATTCAGTACTTC
TRBV6-5	.	.	TRBJ1-1	CASSYGGSNTEAFF	TGTGCCAGCAGTTACGGCGGATCCAACACTGAAGCTTTCTTT
TRBV14	.	medium-sized	TRBJ2-7	CASSQGALSSYEQYF	TGTGCCAGCAGCCAAGGGGCCCTGAGCTCCTACGAGCAGTACTTC
TRBV28	.	once	TRBJ2-5	CASRRVRETQYF	TGTGCCAGCAGGCGGGTTCGGGAGACCCAGTACTTC
TRBV7-2	.	.	TRBJ2-1	CASSPRGREEQFF	TGTGCCAGCAGCCCGCGGGGACGTGAGGAGCAGTTCTTC
TRBV9	.	.	TRBJ2-1	CASSPLGSRRYYEQFF	TGTGCCAGCAGCCCCTTGGGGAGCCGGAGGTATTATGAGCAGTTCTTC
TRBV10-2	TRBD2	.	TRBJ2-1	CASSGGGRSTYNEQFF	TGCGCCAGCAGTGGCGGCGGGAGGAGCACTTACAATGAGCAGTTCTTC
TRBV5-4	TRBD1	few	TRBJ1-2	CASSLNRGDYGYTF	TGTGCCAGCAGCTTGAACAGGGGCGACTATGGCTACACCTTC
TRBV5-4	.	.	TRBJ2-7	CASSLDMSRSSEQYF	TGTGCCAGCAGCTTGGATATGTCCCGAAGTAGCGAGCAGTACTTC